This T cell receptor (beta chain) derives from a study of T cell responses to AZD1222 COVID-19 vaccine. Sequencing used immunoSEQ multiplex PCR; TCRdb keeps in-frame clones, though not all of them. Altogether about 82,000 clones are present, 80% to 90% being singletons, with the ten largest covering around 10%. A word on this clone: As yet, its antigen is unknown.

Study observations and caveats: Donors were largely white British and mainly female; clonal diversity was possibly underestimated. After the peak T cell response, and only then, were repertoires sampled. Rises in breadth and depth of Spike-specific TCRs came after two AZD1222 doses.

CDR1 is MDHEN, CDR2 SYDVKM, per germline. The V segment lost 5 bases and the J segment 3 bases; nucleotides outside the gene matches: 15. This CDR3 has 17 amino acids. The specimen comprised peripheral blood, sampled 28 days after the second AZD1222 dose. The sequence came from an adult who received the AZD1222 COVID-19 vaccine. V and J are TRBV28 and TRBJ1-1, with TRBD1 identical over 7 bases. CDR3 nucleotide sequence: TGTGCCAGCAGTATCGCTGGGGCAGGGGGTCGGGACACTGAAGCTTTCTTT. Translated: CASSIAGAGGRDTEAFF.